Presented here are 30 T cell receptor beta chains from one specimen sequenced in a study of regulatory T cells in long-lasting Graves disease. Arm-PCR with iRepertoire HTBI primers amplified the CDR3 regions for these TCR beta libraries. TCRdb re-called the multiplex PCR reads with MiXCR, one entry per CDR3 protein. The repertoire holds 400,000 to 500,000 distinct CDR3 sequences, with roughly 21% as singletons. Time point specified: persistent/refractory GD, antithyroid drugs over 5 years with positive TRAb. PBMCs were the source of the RNA used for TCR sequencing. Sequencing was performed on peripheral blood mononuclear cells (PBMCs), taken when the disease was refractory, from a patient treated with antithyroid drugs. These receptors were taken from a female donor with Graves disease.

This clonotype has a count of ten or more. The V and J genes are TRBV3-1 and TRBJ2-7, with a possible D match to TRBD1 (5 bases). This CDR3 is 15 amino acids long. Per the germline V gene, CDR1 is LGHDT and CDR2 is YNNKEL (reference sequence). V was clipped by 1 base and J by 0 bases, with 10 bases between them. The CDR3 nucleotides are TGTGCCAGCAGCCAAGGGGGCGGCCTCTCCTACGAGCAGTACTTC. As protein: CASSQGGGLSYEQYF.

This clonotype was picked up a small number of times. The genes are TRBV6-1 and TRBJ1-1; D ambiguous. This CDR3 has 10 residues. The V gene's germline CDR1 is MNHNS and CDR2 SASEGT. V was clipped by 11 bases and J by 11 bases, with 15 bases between them. The CDR3 bases are TGTGCCCCCGGGAGTCTGAGGGCTTTCTTT. This sequence encodes CAPGSLRAFF.

This clonotype appeared a few times. The chain recombines TRBV3-1 with TRBJ2-1; weak D call: TRBD1 (5 bases). CDR3 length: 13 amino acids. CDR1 is LGHDT and CDR2 is YNNKEL in the germline V gene (reference sequence). V was trimmed by 5 bases and J by 7 bases, leaving 12 bases between them. For the CDR3, the DNA is TGTGCCAGCAGCTTCGCCCAGGGAAATGAGCAGTTCTTC. It specifies CASSFAQGNEQFF.

This clonotype was seen a few times. A far larger clone is one nucleotide away, so this likely arose from a read error. The chain employs TRBV7-9 and TRBJ1-4; 10 positions agree with TRBD1. The CDR3 covers 15 residues. Germline V gene sequence: CDR1 SEHNR, CDR2 FQNEAQ (reference sequence). Unmatched junction bases numbered 4, after V lost 4 bases and J lost 5 bases. CDR3 sequence reads: CASSSGDRGNEKLFF. DNA for the CDR3: TGTGCCAGCAGCTCCGGGGACAGGGGAAATGAAAAACTGTTTTTT.

This clonotype was seen only once. This may come from a read error, since a much larger clone is one base off. This CDR3 fails to terminate in the conserved phenylalanine or tryptophan, so it likely reflects a read error. CDR3 DNA sequence: TGTGCCATCACTGACAGTTCTACCCGGAACACTGAAGCTTTCTCT. It yields the protein CAITDSSTRNTEAFS. The chain carries TRBV10-3 and TRBJ1-1; tentatively, D is TRBD1 (5 bases). Trimming stripped 7 bases from V and 1 base from J, with 16 bases between. The CDR3 is made up of 15 amino acids. In germline, CDR1 is ENHRY, CDR2 SYGVKD.

This clonotype was counted ten times or more. The genes are TRBV28 and TRBJ1-2; D remains unclear. V was clipped by 11 bases and J by 8 bases, with 21 bases between them. Looked up from germline, CDR1 is MDHEN and CDR2 is SYDVKM. CDR3 size: 13 residues. The CDR3 is CAVPKGAGRGYTF. CDR3 coding DNA: TGTGCCGTCCCTAAGGGCGCTGGGAGAGGCTACACCTTC.

This chain uses TRBV3-1 with TRBJ2-4, with D perhaps TRBD2 (6 bases). The J call may be incorrect, as the DNA end agrees better with TRBJ2-1. From germline, CDR1 is LGHDT and CDR2 YNNKEL (reference sequence). This CDR3 contains 16 residues. CDR3 region: CASISNLAGGPNEQFF. DNA for the CDR3: TGTGCCAGCATCTCCAATTTAGCCGGAGGGCCGAATGAGCAGTTCTTC.

V gene TRBV7-2 combines with J gene TRBJ2-7; possibly TRBD1 for D (5 bases). This CDR3 has 15 residues. V was cut by 2 bases and J by 0 bases, with 11 bases left in between. CDR1 and CDR2 (germline): SGHTA, FQGNSA. The CDR3 DNA reads TGTGCCAGCAGCTTATTCCCCGACAGCTCCTACGAGCAGTACTTC. This encodes CASSLFPDSSYEQYF.

Turning to this clonotype: A much larger clonotype is one base distant, so this may be a read error. The chain combines TRBV10-3 with TRBJ2-5, with 7 positions matching TRBD1. Germline-derived CDR1 and CDR2 are ENHRY and SYGVKD. The CDR3 runs to 13 residues. The CDR3 loop reads CAVSEGAEETQYF. The DNA for the CDR3 is TGTGCCGTCAGTGAGGGGGCAGAAGAGACCCAGTACTTC.

This clonotype was picked up a small number of times. The J gene is TRBJ2-6, the V gene TRBV6-5; unclear D gene. The germline CDR1 and CDR2 sequences are MNHEY and SVGAGI. The CDR3 is made up of 15 amino acids. Trimming removed 4 bases at V and 3 bases at J, with 10 bases between. CDR3 nucleotide sequence: TGTGCCAGCAGTTTTTCCGTCGGTGGGGCCAACGTCCTGACTTTC. Amino acid sequence: CASSFSVGGANVLTF.

This clonotype has just a few counts. The genes are TRBV2 and TRBJ1-6, with D possibly TRBD1 on 5 matching bases. This CDR3 is 19 amino acids long. V shed 4 bases and J shed 10 bases, with 29 bases lying between them. Germline V gives CDR1 SNHLY, CDR2 FYNNEI. The CDR3 is CASSALRTIEKGIRSPLHF. CDR3 in DNA: TGTGCCAGCAGTGCCCTCCGGACAATAGAAAAGGGGATTCGGTCACCCCTCCACTTT. Complete variable domain (other parts from reference TRBV2 and TRBJ1-6): EPEVTQTPSHQVTQMGQEVILRCVPISNHLYFYWYRQILGQKVEFLVSFYNNEISEKSEIFDDQFSVERPDGSNFTLKIRSTKLEDSAMYFCASSALRTIEKGIRSPLHFGNGTRLTVT.

This clonotype came up a few times. The V gene is TRBV3-2, the J gene TRBJ2-7. TRBV3-2 is a pseudogene locus. The CDR3 loop spans 14 amino acids. The CDR3 loop reads CASSQGGTHYEQYF. The DNA of the CDR3 is TGTGCCAGCAGCCAAGGAGGAACTCACTACGAGCAGTACTTC.

The chain employs TRBV28 and TRBJ2-7; unclear D gene. V was cut by 8 bases and J by 3 bases, with 17 bases left in between. Germline V gene lookup returns CDR1 MDHEN and CDR2 SYDVKM. The CDR3 extends over 14 amino acids. The CDR3 DNA reads as TGTGCCAGCTCCTCGAGGCAGTCTCACTACGAGCAGTACTTC. It is translated as CASSSRQSHYEQYF.

This clonotype has just a few counts. This may be a read error: a much more frequent sequence differs by one nucleotide. The chain employs TRBV12-3 or TRBV12-4 and TRBJ1-1; no firm D call. This CDR3 has 12 residues. CDR3 in amino acids: CASSFGLQHALF. The DNA for the CDR3 is TGTGCCAGCAGTTTCGGGCTTCAGCACGCTCTCTTT.

This clonotype has a count of ten or more. The chain recombines TRBV11-2 with TRBJ2-7; the match to TRBD2 covers 7 bases. CDR3 length: 15 residues. V shed 1 base, J shed 2 bases, and the junction held 5 bases outside the gene matches. The germline V gene encodes CDR1 SGHAT and CDR2 FQNNGV. The CDR3 protein is CASSLAHSGPYEQYF. CDR3 DNA sequence: TGTGCCAGCAGCTTAGCTCATAGCGGGCCCTACGAGCAGTACTTC.

This clonotype was seen only a few times. The rearrangement uses TRBV20-1 and TRBJ2-5, with D perhaps assigned TRBD1 or TRBD2 (5 bases each). Germline-derived CDR1 and CDR2 are DFQATT and SNEGSKA (reference sequence). This CDR3 is 13 amino acids long. V shed 0 bases and J shed 5 bases, with 10 bases lying between them. The chain's CDR3 is CSARDDGDETQYF. The CDR3 bases are TGCAGTGCTAGAGATGACGGGGACGAGACCCAGTACTTC.

CDR3 region: CASSLPGGGNIQYF. The CDR3 coding sequence is TGTGCCAGCAGCTTACCGGGGGGCGGAAACATTCAGTACTTC. The rearrangement uses TRBV7-2 and TRBJ2-4; tentatively, D is TRBD2 (7 bases). There are 14 residues in the CDR3. V shed 2 bases and J shed 6 bases, with 11 bases lying between them. From germline, CDR1 is SGHTA and CDR2 FQGNSA.

This clonotype showed up many times. The gene calls are TRBV28 and TRBJ2-5; D might be TRBD1 or TRBD2, each matching 5 bases. This CDR3 has 15 residues. V shed 3 bases and J shed 2 bases, with 13 bases lying between them. The germline V gene encodes CDR1 MDHEN and CDR2 SYDVKM. In DNA, the CDR3 is TGTGCCAGCAGTTTCATTCGGGGACCGCAAGAGACCCAGTACTTC. Translating gives CASSFIRGPQETQYF.

The CDR3 bases are TGTGCCAGCAGTGAAGAGAGACAGCCGCAGGGGTGGCCCCAGCATTTT. This gives the protein CASSEERQPQGWPQHF. The chain employs TRBV6-1 and TRBJ1-5; D might be TRBD1 (6 bases). CDR1 is MNHNS, CDR2 SASEGT, per germline. V was pared by 1 base and J by 9 bases, with 19 bases between. CDR3 length: 16 amino acids.

This clonotype was observed a handful of times. The J gene is TRBJ2-7, the V gene TRBV15; D is perhaps TRBD1 or TRBD2 (5 bases each). This CDR3 is 16 amino acids long. The V gene lost 0 bases and the J gene lost 3 bases, with 15 bases spanning the gap. CDR1 and CDR2 (germline): LNHNV, YYDKDF (reference sequence). CDR3 coding DNA: TGTGCCACCAGCAGAGATCTTCTTCGGGACGGCTACGAGCAGTACTTC. This encodes CATSRDLLRDGYEQYF.

This clonotype was seen a few times. This sequence joins TRBV20-1 and TRBJ1-1; D may be TRBD1 (6 bases). The germline gives CDR1 DFQATT, CDR2 SNEGSKA (reference sequence). This CDR3 region has 12 residues. Trimming took 5 bases from V and 1 from J, leaving 8 bases between them. CDR3 amino acids: CSASTGNTEAFF. The DNA of the CDR3 is TGCAGTGCTTCGACAGGGAACACTGAAGCTTTCTTT.

The table lists this clonotype with a few counts. V is TRBV4-3 and J is TRBJ1-2, with D perhaps TRBD1 (6 bases). The germline V gene has CDR1 LGHNA and CDR2 YSLEER. V shed 0 bases and J shed 4 bases, with 15 bases lying between them. The CDR3 has 16 residues. CDR3 bases: TGCGCCAGCAGCCAAGAGGTAGCGGTCAGGGGCTATGGCTACACCTTC. It specifies CASSQEVAVRGYGYTF.

V usage is TRBV7-3 and J usage is TRBJ2-7; the D is unclear. The CDR3 sequence is 13 residues long. CDR1 is SGHTA and CDR2 is FQGTGA in the germline V gene. Trimming removed 3 bases at V and 6 bases at J, with 12 bases between. For the CDR3, the DNA is TGTGCCAGCAGCTTGACCCGCAAGGGCGAGCAGTACTTC. Protein product: CASSLTRKGEQYF.

Ten or more counts support this clonotype. The chain combines TRBV28 with TRBJ2-4, with 9 bases that match TRBD2. After removal of 2 bases from V and 3 bases from J, the junction contained 5 bases not matched to a gene. Per the germline V gene, CDR1 is MDHEN and CDR2 is SYDVKM. The CDR3 sequence is 16 residues long. CDR3 residues: CASSLGPRGGKNIQYF. CDR3 bases: TGTGCCAGCAGTTTAGGTCCGCGGGGGGGCAAAAACATTCAGTACTTC.

With regard to this clonotype: This may stem from a read error, because a much larger clone lies one nucleotide away. The CDR3 spells CASSSPGFGGTNYGHTF. CDR3 coding DNA: TGTGCCAGCAGTTCACCGGGATTCGGGGGAACTAACTATGGCCACACCTTC. J is TRBJ1-2 and V is TRBV28; D may be TRBD1 (5 bases). From germline, CDR1 is MDHEN and CDR2 SYDVKM. CDR3 size: 17 residues.

The table lists this clonotype with many counts. The V call is TRBV7-2, the J call TRBJ2-7; D gene ambiguous. The length of the CDR3 is 15 residues. Germline V gene sequence: CDR1 SGHTA, CDR2 FQGNSA. V shed 5 bases and J shed 3 bases, with 17 bases lying between them. The CDR3 DNA sequence: TGTGCCAGCAGCCTGAATGTAGGGTGGCGCTACGAGCAGTACTTC. Its protein is CASSLNVGWRYEQYF.

The table lists this clonotype with many counts. The rearrangement links TRBV19 to TRBJ1-1, with D perhaps matching TRBD1 (5 bases). Trimming removed 2 bases at V and 0 bases at J, with 19 bases between. Germline loops: CDR1 LNHDA, CDR2 SQIVND (reference sequence). This CDR3 region has 18 residues. The CDR3 DNA is TGTGCCAGTAGTATACCCGGGACGCAGGTAATCATGAACACTGAAGCTTTCTTT. Protein: CASSIPGTQVIMNTEAFF.

In this sample, this clonotype turned up a few times. The chain combines TRBV5-6 with TRBJ1-3; D remains unclear. This CDR3 has 13 residues. Trimming took off 3 bases at V and 4 bases at J, with 8 bases between the two ends. The V gene's germline CDR1 is SGHDT and CDR2 YYEEEE. The CDR3 nucleotides read TGTGCCAGCAGCTCGCTCGGGGGAAACACCATATATTTT. This translates into CASSSLGGNTIYF.

The V call is TRBV14, the J call TRBJ1-1; no clear D. This CDR3 spans 17 amino acids. The V gene's germline CDR1 is SGHDN and CDR2 FVKESK. V shed 5 bases and J shed 1 base, with 20 bases lying between them. For the CDR3, the DNA is TGTGCCAGCAGCGAAACTTCGGGCCGAATCAGGAACACTGAAGCTTTCTTT. Its translation: CASSETSGRIRNTEAFF.

This clonotype was counted many times. In DNA form, the CDR3 reads TGCAGTGCTAGGGGCGACTTCTCCTACGAGCAGTACTTC. This sequence encodes CSARGDFSYEQYF. This chain uses TRBV20-1 with TRBJ2-7; no clear D. The CDR3 runs 13 residues. Deletions cut 3 bases from V and 0 bases from J, with 9 bases between. Looked up from germline, CDR1 is DFQATT and CDR2 is SNEGSKA (reference sequence).